Listed here are 25 T cell receptor beta chains from one sample, sequenced in a study of human T cells and chemical hapten exposure (dated by TCRdb to about 2021). The time point label, read with the paper, signifies: pre-sensitization, week 0. Interpreted using the paper, the treatment or condition label stands for: therapeutic diphenylcyclopropenone sensitization with weekly scalp DPC. Library preparation used RACE. Instrument on record: NextSeq 500. TCRdb reworked the public reads: Q25 trimming with fastp, MiXCR clone assembly, productive beta chains retained. Each entry is one CDR3 protein sequence, shown with its most common DNA and genes. The sample table contains some 45,000 distinct CDR3 sequences; only one count was recorded for roughly an eighth of them. Of the sample, under 7% is held by the ten largest clones. This material consisted of whole blood, taken in connection with sensitization to the hapten diphenylcyclopropenone (DPC). The receptors were sampled from a woman aged 30 to 39 with alopecia areata. Some clones in this sample may be carry-over from other donors' samples.

This clonotype has only a few counts. This chain links TRBV7-8 with TRBJ2-1; maybe TRBD2 (5 bases). Germline CDR1 is SGHVS and CDR2 is FQNEAQ. V was clipped by 5 bases and J by 8 bases, with 22 bases between them. This CDR3 spans 16 amino acids. The CDR3 nucleotides are TGTGCCAGCAGCCCACTAGGCAAACACCTTAGGGATGAGCAGTTCTTC. Protein sequence: CASSPLGKHLRDEQFF.

The chain has TRBV20-1 and TRBJ2-1; D remains unclear. Germline V gene sequence: CDR1 DFQATT, CDR2 SNEGSKA (reference sequence). CDR3 length: 16 amino acids. The ends were cut back, 4 bases at V and 5 bases at J, with 21 bases in the middle. The CDR3 sequence: CSAISPNDGYDNEQFF. The CDR3 coding sequence is TGCAGTGCTATCTCTCCCAACGATGGCTATGACAATGAGCAGTTCTTC.

This chain connects TRBV6-2 or TRBV6-3 to TRBJ2-3, with 8 bases identical to TRBD2. The germline CDR1 and CDR2 sequences are MNHEY and SVGEGT. The CDR3 has 13 residues. V dropped 4 bases and J dropped 9; count of bases not matched to a gene: 6. The CDR3 reads CASSLREGRTQYF. In DNA form, the CDR3 reads TGTGCCAGCAGTTTACGGGAGGGCCGGACGCAGTATTTT.

The rearrangement joins TRBV6-5 to TRBJ2-5; D might be TRBD2 (5 bases). From germline, CDR1 is MNHEY and CDR2 SVGAGI. The length of the CDR3 is 13 residues. The V end was cut by 5 bases, the J end by 2 bases, with 9 bases between. The CDR3 protein is CASSPPGQETQYF. The CDR3 nucleotides read TGTGCCAGCAGTCCCCCGGGGCAAGAGACCCAGTACTTC.

This clonotype showed up just a few times. The chain has TRBV5-6 and TRBJ2-3, with D unclear. The ends were cut back, 1 base at V and 2 bases at J, with 11 bases in the middle. This CDR3 comprises 15 residues. CDR1 and CDR2 from the germline V gene are SGHDT and YYEEEE. CDR3 nucleotides: TGTGCCAGCAGCTTGAGGCGTACTGACACAGATACGCAGTATTTT. Its translation: CASSLRRTDTDTQYF.

The chain is built from TRBV19 and TRBJ1-5; TRBD1 is a possible D gene (6 bases). With 4 bases removed from V and 3 bases from J, the gap between germline ends came to 16 bases. CDR1 is LNHDA, CDR2 SQIVND, per germline (reference sequence). The CDR3 has 16 residues. The CDR3 is CASSTLGAWNNQPQHF. DNA of the CDR3: TGTGCCAGTAGTACCCTGGGGGCATGGAACAATCAGCCCCAGCATTTT.

This clonotype was observed a handful of times. The chain couples TRBV7-3 to TRBJ2-2; 10 nucleotides line up with TRBD1. Germline loops: CDR1 SGHTA, CDR2 FQGTGA. V trimming: 3 bases; J trimming: 4 bases; junction bases outside the gene matches: 5. This CDR3 is built from 16 residues. CDR3 region: CASSLTGGSGTGELFF. CDR3 coding DNA: TGTGCCAGCAGCTTGACAGGGGGCAGTGGCACCGGGGAGCTGTTTTTT.

In its sample, this clonotype was seen a few times. V is TRBV29-1 and J is TRBJ2-1, with 7 positions matching TRBD1. Germline lookup yields CDR1 SQVTM and CDR2 ANQGSEA. The J segment lost 4 bases and the V segment lost 8 bases, leaving 20 bases of the junction unmatched. The CDR3 covers 17 residues. In nucleotides, the CDR3 is TGCAGCCCAAGAGTACCTGAGAGGACAGGTCATTACAATGAGCAGTTCTTC. It translates to CSPRVPERTGHYNEQFF.

This clonotype has just a few counts. The chain carries TRBV7-2 and TRBJ2-2; D is possibly TRBD2 (5 bases). The germline V gene has CDR1 SGHTA and CDR2 FQGNSA. Trimming removed 2 bases from V and 2 bases from J, with 15 bases in between. CDR3 length: 17 amino acids. DNA of the CDR3: TGTGCCAGCAGCTTACCTCATCACGGGGTAAACACCGGGGAGCTGTTTTTT. This encodes CASSLPHHGVNTGELFF.

This clonotype was picked up a small number of times. V usage is TRBV2 and J usage is TRBJ2-5; perhaps TRBD2 as D (5 bases). Germline loops: CDR1 SNHLY, CDR2 FYNNEI. V was clipped by 6 bases and J by 2 bases, with 7 bases between them. This CDR3 has 12 amino acids. The CDR3 bases are TGTGCCAGCAGGAGGGATCAAGAGACCCAGTACTTC. Translated: CASRRDQETQYF.

This clonotype has more than one count but fewer than ten. As DNA, the CDR3 is TGCAGTGCTCAACGACAGGGGGCACAAAACATTCAGTACTTC. Protein product: CSAQRQGAQNIQYF. V and J are TRBV20-1 and TRBJ2-4, with TRBD1 matching over 10 bases. The germline gives CDR1 DFQATT, CDR2 SNEGSKA (reference sequence). The V and J ends lost 5 bases and 5 bases, in that order; junction bases with no gene match: 6. The CDR3 sequence is 14 residues long.

This clonotype came up a few times. This chain connects TRBV7-8 to TRBJ1-1; TRBD1 is a possible D gene (6 bases). CDR3 length: 14 residues. Trimming removed 2 bases at V and 1 base at J, with 8 bases between. Germline V gene lookup returns CDR1 SGHVS and CDR2 FQNEAQ. The CDR3 DNA reads as TGTGCCAGCAGCTTACAGGGGCAGAACACTGAAGCTTTCTTT. Amino acid sequence: CASSLQGQNTEAFF.

The chain joins TRBV12-3 or TRBV12-4 to TRBJ1-4; 7 bases line up with TRBD1. Trimming cost V 6 bases and J 3 bases; bases outside gene matches: 4. CDR3 length: 14 amino acids. Here the CDR3 reads CASSSGQSNEKLFF. The CDR3 DNA sequence: TGTGCCAGCAGCTCGGGACAGTCTAATGAAAAACTGTTTTTT.

This clonotype was seen many times. V usage is TRBV21-1 and J usage is TRBJ2-5; the table gives TRBD2 as D, unverified against the DNA. TRBV21-1 is assigned pseudogene status. This CDR3 spans 17 amino acids. The CDR3 spells CASSKGDYPGDTETQYF. CDR3 nucleotides: TGTGCCAGCAGCAAAGGGGACTACCCCGGAGACACAGAGACCCAGTACTTC.

The genes are TRBV29-1 and TRBJ2-1; the match to TRBD1 covers 10 bases. This CDR3 is 10 amino acids long. The germline gives CDR1 SQVTM, CDR2 ANQGSEA. Germline trimming cut 7 bases from V and 14 bases from J; bases unmatched to any gene: 5. The CDR3, as DNA: TGCAGCGGGAGGGACAGGGGAGAGTTCTTC. Translating it yields CSGRDRGEFF.

This clonotype was recorded a few times. This chain connects TRBV5-1 to TRBJ1-4; 7 bases match TRBD1. CDR1 is SGHRS, CDR2 YFSETQ, per germline. The CDR3 loop spans 16 amino acids. Unmatched junction bases numbered 12, after V lost 2 bases and J lost 8 bases. The DNA for the CDR3 is TGCGCCAGCAGCTTTGGGGACCGGGACAGTTCCGAAAAACTGTTTTTT. It translates to CASSFGDRDSSEKLFF.

V usage is TRBV20-1 and J usage is TRBJ2-1; D may be TRBD2 (6 bases). This CDR3 is built from 15 residues. Trimming shortened V by 5 bases and J by 2 bases, and 16 bases separated the two germline ends. CDR1 and CDR2 (germline): DFQATT, SNEGSKA (reference sequence). The CDR3 nucleotides are TGCAGTGCTCCACGGAGCGGGTGGCCCTACAATGAGCAGTTCTTC. This codes for CSAPRSGWPYNEQFF.

This clonotype was seen only a few times. The chain links TRBV6-5 to TRBJ2-1, with D possibly being TRBD1 (6 bases). The V end lost 0 bases, the J end lost 12 bases, and 18 bases lay between the germline ends. This CDR3 has 15 amino acids. The germline V gene encodes CDR1 MNHEY and CDR2 SVGAGI. The CDR3 coding sequence is TGTGCCAGCAGTTACTCGGACAGATACCCGAATAGGCAGTTCTTC. Translated: CASSYSDRYPNRQFF.

This chain joins TRBV6-2 or TRBV6-3 and TRBJ2-3, with TRBD2 matching 7 bases. Germline CDR1 MNHEY, CDR2 SVGEGT. This CDR3 region has 13 residues. Trimming at V came to 2 bases and at J to 6 bases, leaving 2 bases not matched to a gene. For the CDR3, the DNA is TGTGCCAGCAGTTACCGGGAGGTGGATACGCAGTATTTT. This codes for CASSYREVDTQYF.

The sample holds a few counts of this clonotype. The chain combines TRBV29-1 with TRBJ1-5; weak D call: TRBD1 (5 bases). CDR3 length equals 12 residues. The ends were cut back, 6 bases at V and 2 bases at J, with 8 bases in the middle. CDR1 is SQVTM, CDR2 ANQGSEA, per germline. CDR3 nucleotide sequence: TGCAGCGTCGGAGGGGGCAATCAGCCCCAGCATTTT. This sequence encodes CSVGGGNQPQHF.

This clonotype was counted between two and nine times. The chain joins TRBV6-2 or TRBV6-3 to TRBJ2-1; weak D call: TRBD2 (6 bases). The CDR3 runs to 15 residues. CDR1 is MNHEY and CDR2 is SVGEGT in the germline V gene. Trimming took off 5 bases at V and 2 bases at J, with 13 bases between the two ends. For the CDR3, the DNA is TGTGCCAGCAGTCGGACTACCCACCCCTACAATGAGCAGTTCTTC. It yields the protein CASSRTTHPYNEQFF.

Ten or more counts support this clonotype. The chain links TRBV13 to TRBJ2-2; D ambiguous. V dropped 4 bases and J dropped 6 bases, with 9 bases sitting between them. The V gene's germline CDR1 is PRHDT and CDR2 FYEKMQ (reference sequence). CDR3 length: 13 amino acids. CDR3 loop: CASSSWWSGELFF. The DNA for the CDR3 is TGTGCCAGCAGCTCGTGGTGGTCCGGGGAGCTGTTTTTT.

The rearrangement uses TRBV7-9 and TRBJ2-3; 14 bases line up with TRBD2. Germline loops: CDR1 SEHNR, CDR2 FQNEAQ (reference sequence). After removal of 4 bases from V and 6 bases from J, the junction contained 6 bases not matched to a gene. The CDR3 length is 16 residues. The DNA for the CDR3 is TGTGCCAGCAGCTGGGGACTAGCGGGAGCAGTGGATACGCAGTATTTT. Protein sequence: CASSWGLAGAVDTQYF.

The gene calls are TRBV7-2 and TRBJ2-1; the D gene is possibly TRBD2 (5 bases). Germline V gene data show CDR1 as SGHTA and CDR2 as FQGNSA. The CDR3 consists of 14 residues. Trimming pared 5 bases from V and 6 bases from J, leaving 14 bases between. DNA for the CDR3: TGTGCCAGCAGCCCCCTGGACGGGGTCAATGAGCAGTTCTTC. Translating gives CASSPLDGVNEQFF.

This clonotype has ten or more counts. V and J are TRBV29-1 and TRBJ2-6; D uncertain. The germline V and J ends were trimmed by 4 bases and 0 bases, with 4 bases remaining between them. This CDR3 is built from 13 residues. CDR1 is SQVTM, CDR2 ANQGSEA, per germline. The CDR3 is CSVALSGANVLTF. In DNA form, the CDR3 reads TGCAGCGTTGCACTCTCTGGGGCCAACGTCCTGACTTTC.